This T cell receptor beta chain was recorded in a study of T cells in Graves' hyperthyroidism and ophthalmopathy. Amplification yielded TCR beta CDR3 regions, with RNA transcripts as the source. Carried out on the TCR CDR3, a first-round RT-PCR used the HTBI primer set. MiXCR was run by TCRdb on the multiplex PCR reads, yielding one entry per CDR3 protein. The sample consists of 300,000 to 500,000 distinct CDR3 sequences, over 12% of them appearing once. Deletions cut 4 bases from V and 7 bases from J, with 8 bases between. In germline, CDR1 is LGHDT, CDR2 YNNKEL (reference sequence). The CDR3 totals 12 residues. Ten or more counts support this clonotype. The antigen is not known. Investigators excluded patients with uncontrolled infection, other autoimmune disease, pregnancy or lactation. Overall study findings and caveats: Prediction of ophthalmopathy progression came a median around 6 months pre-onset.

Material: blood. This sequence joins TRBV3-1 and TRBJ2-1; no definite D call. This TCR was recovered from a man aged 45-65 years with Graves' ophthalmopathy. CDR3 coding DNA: TGTGCCAGCAGCCTACTGGATAATGAGCAGTTCTTC. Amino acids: CASSLLDNEQFF.